This T cell receptor (beta chain) stems from a study of memory CD4+ T cells and cytomegalovirus serostatus (dated by TCRdb to about 2019). Notes on the research overall: The cohort included around 33 healthy adults from Belgium, of whom 9 were CMV seropositive and about 25 were CMV seronegative. CD4+ memory TCRbeta repertoires of a Belgian cohort with known cytomegalovirus serostatus were sequenced in order to replicate a published TCR-based CMV serostatus classifier. The full study reports these points: On the Belgian cohort, the classifier based on the original framework reached a median bootstrapped AUC of nearly 0.96, with a 95% CI of 0.76-1.00. CMV serostatus prediction reached a median bootstrapped AUC of roughly 0.96 with the original framework and 0.91 with a US-trained random forest. Unlike the original study, which covered naive and memory CD4+ and CD8+ populations, the Belgian study sequenced only CD4+CD45RO+ memory cells. Among the 150 to 200 previously reported CMV-associated TCRbeta sequences, some 69 showed up in the CD4+ memory repertoires, with each one found in between one and five individuals. The results were read as suggesting that the CMV-associated TCR signature is, for the most part, present in the CD4+ memory repertoire.

Of note for this clone: Its antigen is unknown. No quality values exist for individual bases; no much larger clone is one base distant.

The Quick-DNA Microprep Kit was used to extract genomic DNA from the sorted cells. Amplification of TCRbeta DNA was done with the immunoSEQ hsTCRbeta kit, following the protocol from the manufacturer. An Illumina MiSeq instrument was used to sequence the TCRbeta libraries. Per the original workflow: Following removal of out-of-frame sequences, a few million distinct TCRbeta sequences were retained, with an average of roughly 71,000 per individual. Each individual was scored using the number of 150 to 200 previously reported CMV-associated TCRbeta sequences that the individual carried and the total number of productive distinct TCRbeta sequences. A beta-binomial model was reimplemented in Python, and random forests from scikit-learn, run with default parameters, were trained on data from the US cohort. On the Belgian cohort, classifier performance was reported as the median AUC, along with percentile confidence intervals, across 10,000 bootstrap iterations. TCRdb holds this immuneACCESS table with in-frame rearrangements only. Some clones are missing; in checked studies, unresolved V genes explain under half, and the rest has no known cause. V and J calls and clone size are copied from that table; D and trimming were computed from the DNA. The sample records roughly 40,000 clones, around 84% of which are singletons. About 0.73% of the sample rests with the top ten.

A FACSAria II was used to sort memory CD4+ T cells, defined as single viable CD3+CD4+CD8-CD45RO+ cells. To determine CMV serostatus, a Roche Elecsys assay was used that detects serum IgG against CMV pp150, pp28, p38 and p52. After the samples were thawed, total CD4+ T cells were enriched through positive selection using CD4 magnetic microbeads. The samples came from a different study that was designed specifically to examine the CD4+ T cell memory repertoire. Peripheral blood mononuclear cells were isolated and cryopreserved following standard operating procedures; serum was stored at -80 °C. The staining relied on CD3-PerCP (BW264/56), CD4-APC (RPA-T4), CD45RO-PE (UCHT1) and CD8-Pacific Orange (3B5) antibodies, and Sytox blue was used to exclude non-viable cells. Spanning cysteine to phenylalanine, the CDR3 consists of 14 amino acids. Solely the CDR3 DNA is kept, with 42 bases framed from the first base. From the germline V gene, CDR1 is MNHNS and CDR2 is SASEGT. V gives up 7 bases and J gives up 1 base, and the segment between their germline ends measures 11 bases.

This receptor was identified in an adult in good health and CMV-seronegative. The chain couples TRBV6-1 to TRBJ2-4, with the D gene too uncertain to name. Specimen: memory CD4+ T cells from blood. The DNA sequence is given as TGTGCCAGCAATCTTTTTGGGGCCAAAAACATTCAGTACTTC. This translates into CASNLFGAKNIQYF.